This entry lists 23 T cell receptor beta chains sequenced from one sample in a study of blood T cell repertoires in COVID-19. Measured with immunoSEQ multiplex PCR; TCRdb has only the in-frame clones, and not every one. The table has approximately 400,000 clones, 85% to 90% seen once. The source material was PBMCs or T cells enriched from blood (not recorded which). These receptors were obtained from a woman aged 18-29 years who had recovered from COVID-19.

The V gene is TRBV27, the J gene TRBJ2-2; 11 bases are a match to TRBD2. This CDR3 has 15 residues. CDR1 and CDR2 (germline): MNHEY, SMNVEV (reference sequence). J gave up 6 bases and V 3 bases, and 3 bases lay outside the gene matches. The chain's CDR3 is CASSLTSGAPGELFF. CDR3 nucleotide sequence: TGTGCCAGCAGTTTGACTAGCGGGGCCCCCGGGGAGCTGTTTTTT.

The V call is TRBV6-2 or TRBV6-3, the J call TRBJ2-2, with D possibly TRBD2 on 6 matching bases. Germline loops: CDR1 MNHEY, CDR2 SVGEGT. The length of the CDR3 is 15 residues. Trimming left V 5 bases short and J 1 base short, with 11 bases between. The CDR3 nucleotides read TGTGCCAGCAGTGGCGGGACCGGGAACACCGGGGAGCTGTTTTTT. It specifies CASSGGTGNTGELFF.

This chain links TRBV7-2 with TRBJ1-4; 7 bases agree with TRBD1. Germline values: CDR1 SGHTA, CDR2 FQGNSA. This CDR3 contains 16 residues. V dropped 1 base and J dropped 10; count of bases not matched to a gene: 12. CDR3 sequence (DNA): TGTGCCAGCAGCTTAGAAACAGGGGCCCCGATCGGAAAACTGTTTTTT. It encodes CASSLETGAPIGKLFF. Drawing the rest from reference TRBV7-2 and TRBJ1-4, the complete variable domain is GAGVSQSPSNKVTEKGKDVELRCDPISGHTALYWYRQSLGQGLEFLIYFQGNSAPDKSGLPSDRFSAERTGGSVSTLTIQRTQQEDSAVYLCASSLETGAPIGKLFFGSGTQLSVL.

A remark on this clone: The identical CDR3 is also encoded by other nucleotide sequences in the sample. The rearrangement links TRBV9 to TRBJ1-3; 7 bases line up with TRBD1. J lost 0 bases, V lost 4 bases, and 1 base had no gene match. This CDR3 has 14 amino acids. The germline CDR1 and CDR2 sequences are SGDLS and YYNGEE. DNA for the CDR3: TGTGCCAGCAGCCCAGGGGGCTCTGGAAACACCATATATTTT. This encodes CASSPGGSGNTIYF. Supplemented by reference TRBV9 and TRBJ1-3, the full variable domain reads DSGVTQTPKHLITATGQRVTLRCSPRSGDLSVYWYQQSLDQGLQFLIQYYNGEERAKGNILERFSAQQFPDLHSELNLSSLELGDSALYFCASSPGGSGNTIYFGEGSWLTVV.

The chain carries TRBV15 and TRBJ1-3, with D hard to call. The CDR3 runs 19 residues. Trimming removed 1 base from V and 0 bases from J, with 19 bases in between. CDR1 is LNHNV and CDR2 is YYDKDF in the germline V gene (reference sequence). CDR3 loop: CATSRVGSSASISGNTIYF. The CDR3 nucleotides read TGTGCCACCAGCAGAGTTGGGTCCAGCGCCTCAATCTCTGGAAACACCATATATTTT.

Of note for this clone: The same CDR3 arises from other DNA sequences in this sample as well. The chain joins TRBV6-4 to TRBJ2-2; TRBD2 is a possible D gene (6 bases). V was cut by 8 bases and J by 1 base, with 8 bases left in between. The CDR3 covers 13 residues. Per the germline V gene, CDR1 is MRHNA and CDR2 is SNTAGT. This CDR3 is CASRRENTGELFF. The DNA for the CDR3 is TGTGCCAGCCGGCGGGAGAACACCGGGGAGCTGTTTTTT.

This clone has just one count. The chain's CDR3 is CASSAHPRLGVPYEQYF. The DNA for the CDR3 is TGTGCCAGCAGCGCCCACCCCAGGCTAGGGGTCCCCTACGAGCAGTACTTC. This chain links TRBV9 with TRBJ2-7; tentatively, D is TRBD1 (5 bases). V dropped 3 bases and J dropped 2 bases, with 21 bases sitting between them. CDR1 is SGDLS, CDR2 YYNGEE, per germline. The CDR3 spans 17 residues.

The rearrangement links TRBV12-3 or TRBV12-4 to TRBJ1-5; TRBD1 matches 8 bases. The ends lost 5 bases at V and 8 bases at J; junction bases unmatched: 2. The length of the CDR3 is 12 residues. CDR3 loop: CASSRQGKPQHF. CDR3 sequence (DNA): TGTGCCAGCAGTCGACAGGGGAAGCCCCAGCATTTT.

V and J are TRBV9 and TRBJ2-5; possibly TRBD1 for D (6 bases). V lost 4 bases, J lost 4 bases, and 8 bases lay in between. Germline V gene lookup returns CDR1 SGDLS and CDR2 YYNGEE. The CDR3 loop spans 12 amino acids. CDR3 in DNA: TGTGCCAGCAGCTCAGGGGTAGAGACCCAGTACTTC. Its translation is CASSSGVETQYF.

CDR3 sequence (DNA): TGTGCCAGCAGCTTGTTGAGTGGAGGGACAGATACGCAGTATTTT. Protein sequence: CASSLLSGGTDTQYF. The chain couples TRBV5-4 to TRBJ2-3; tentatively, D is TRBD2 (6 bases). The CDR3 has 15 amino acids. Germline V gene sequence: CDR1 SGHNT, CDR2 YYREEE (reference sequence). Trimming stripped 1 base from V and 3 bases from J, with 12 bases between.

This clone is a singleton in its sample. The rearrangement links TRBV7-8 to TRBJ1-2, with a tentative D call TRBD1 (5 bases). Trimming left V 4 bases short and J 8 bases short, with 17 bases between. Germline lookup yields CDR1 SGHVS and CDR2 FQNEAQ. The length of the CDR3 is 14 residues. The CDR3 sequence is CASSSWGPLTGYTF. In DNA form, the CDR3 reads TGTGCCAGCAGCTCGTGGGGCCCTCTAACCGGCTACACCTTC.

The chain links TRBV7-3 to TRBJ2-1, with TRBD2 as a possible D gene (5 bases). The germline V gene encodes CDR1 SGHTA and CDR2 FQGTGA. The V and J ends lost 4 bases and 6 bases respectively, with 7 bases between them. The CDR3 consists of 12 residues. This CDR3 reads CASSSSGNEQFF. CDR3 DNA: TGTGCCAGCAGCTCGAGCGGCAATGAGCAGTTCTTC.

A single count supports this clone. The V gene is TRBV6-6, the J gene TRBJ1-2; 10 positions agree with TRBD1. Germline CDR1 is MNHNY and CDR2 is SVGAGI (reference sequence). V lost 6 bases and J lost 3; bases outside the gene matches: 4. The CDR3 is made up of 14 amino acids. The CDR3 nucleotides read TGTGCCAGCAGACTGGGACAGGGGTACTATGGCTACACCTTC. As protein: CASRLGQGYYGYTF.

The V and J genes are TRBV19 and TRBJ1-2; possible D gene TRBD1, 6 bases. Germline CDR1 is LNHDA and CDR2 is SQIVND (reference sequence). There are 16 residues in the CDR3. V lost 6 bases and J lost 7, with 24 bases in between. The CDR3 region has the DNA TGTGCCAGTAGCACCGTTCCAGGACAGCGGAACCCTGGCTACACCTTC. Its protein is CASSTVPGQRNPGYTF.

V gene TRBV25-1 combines with J gene TRBJ1-5; 10 bases map to TRBD1. Germline trimming cut 5 bases from V and 6 bases from J; bases unmatched to any gene: 7. This CDR3 comprises 15 residues. CDR1 and CDR2 (germline): MGHDK, SYGVNS. The CDR3, as DNA: TGTGCCAGCAGTCCGACAGGGGGCGGCGGTCAGCCCCAGCATTTT. This sequence encodes CASSPTGGGGQPQHF.

The rearrangement joins TRBV28 to TRBJ1-1; weak D call: TRBD1 (6 bases). The CDR3 runs 15 residues. Germline loops: CDR1 MDHEN, CDR2 SYDVKM. Trimming left V 8 bases short and J 0 bases short, with 16 bases between. This chain's CDR3 is CASRGGAALNTEAFF. As DNA, the CDR3 is TGTGCCAGCCGCGGGGGGGCGGCCTTGAACACTGAAGCTTTCTTT.

V is TRBV3-1 (or the pseudogene TRBV3-2) and J is TRBJ1-5; TRBD1 aligns across 7 bases. The ends lost 4 bases at V and 2 bases at J; junction bases unmatched: 5. The germline V gene encodes CDR1 LGHDT and CDR2 YNNKEL (reference sequence). The CDR3 runs to 15 residues. CDR3 in DNA: TGTGCCAGCAGCCCTAGACAGGGCGGCAATCAGCCCCAGCATTTT. It encodes CASSPRQGGNQPQHF.

This clone is a singleton in its sample. The chain uses TRBV5-8 and TRBJ1-1; D remains unclear. CDR1 is SGHTS and CDR2 is YDEGEE in the germline V gene. V dropped 2 bases and J dropped 11 bases, with 16 bases sitting between them. This CDR3 has 13 amino acids. Here the CDR3 DNA reads TGTGCCAGCAGCTTCCCCGCAGGTCTATCTGCTTTCTTT. This gives the protein CASSFPAGLSAFF. The entire variable domain, with the rest obtained from reference TRBV5-8 and TRBJ1-1, is as follows: EAGVTQSPTHLIKTRGQQATLRCSPISGHTSVYWYQQALGLGLQFLLWYDEGEERNRGNFPPRFSGRQFPNYSSELNVNALELEDSALYLCASSFPAGLSAFFGQGTRLTVV.

This clone was seen more than once but under ten times. The genes are TRBV7-9 and TRBJ1-2, with D perhaps matching TRBD1 (6 bases). V shed 1 base and J shed 8 bases, with 20 bases lying between them. Germline V lookup: CDR1 SEHNR, CDR2 FQNEAQ (reference sequence). The CDR3 totals 16 residues. For the CDR3, the DNA is TGTGCCAGCAGCTTAGGGGACACTGGTTTCAAGCCGGGCTACACCTTC. This gives the protein CASSLGDTGFKPGYTF.

V gene TRBV9 combines with J gene TRBJ1-6; the D gene is possibly TRBD1 (5 bases). The CDR3 extends over 12 amino acids. V was shortened by 3 bases and J by 12 bases, with 10 bases between the two germline ends. In germline, CDR1 is SGDLS, CDR2 YYNGEE. CDR3 residues: CASSDTGRPLHF. CDR3 DNA: TGTGCCAGCAGCGACACAGGAAGACCCCTCCACTTT.

V usage is TRBV6-5 and J usage is TRBJ1-1; D not resolved. The CDR3 runs 11 residues. V dropped 8 bases and J dropped 5 bases, with 9 bases sitting between them. Germline assignment: CDR1 MNHEY and CDR2 SVGAGI. The CDR3: CASLGVTEAFF. The CDR3 DNA follows: TGTGCCAGCTTAGGAGTGACTGAAGCTTTCTTT.

This chain links TRBV29-1 with TRBJ1-5, with no clear D. The CDR3 length is 11 residues. The germline V and J ends were trimmed by 8 bases and 1 base, with 6 bases remaining between them. Germline-derived CDR1 and CDR2 are SQVTM and ANQGSEA. As DNA, the CDR3 is TGCAGCCCCGGGAGCAATCAGCCCCAGCATTTT. Protein: CSPGSNQPQHF.

V is TRBV29-1 and J is TRBJ2-5; tentative D call: TRBD2 (6 bases). Germline V gene data show CDR1 as SQVTM and CDR2 as ANQGSEA. The CDR3 runs 13 residues. The V end was cut by 3 bases, the J end by 5 bases, with 13 bases between. This CDR3 is CSVEHSAGETQYF. The CDR3 coding sequence is TGCAGCGTTGAGCATAGTGCGGGGGAGACCCAGTACTTC.